This is a list of T cell receptor beta chains from one sample in a study of a mutant IDH1 vaccine in newly diagnosed glioma. Their antigens are not known. The data were produced by immunoSEQ multiplex PCR, yet TCRdb's version contains in-frame clones alone and is incomplete. The repertoire includes 30,000 to 40,000 clones, around 90% of them detected once, and 4% to 6% sits in the top ten. This material consisted of PBMCs, taken from a glioma patient whose treatment included an IDH1 peptide vaccine. These receptors were collected from a woman between 40 and 55 years old with glioma. CDR3s include the opening cysteine and the closing phenylalanine or tryptophan. D genes are given only for firm matches. Rows may omit the clone size; those that give it use once, few, many or a size class.

j_call cdr3_length clone_size d_call v_call cdr3_nt cdr3_aa
TRBJ1-3 13 once . TRBV30 TGTGCCTGGAGTGTGATGAGTGGAAACACCATATATTTT CAWSVMSGNTIYF
TRBJ1-2 14 . . TRBV2 TGTGCCAGCACCCCGGACAGAAATAACTATGGCTACACCTTC CASTPDRNNYGYTF
TRBJ2-2 12 . . TRBV7-9 TGTGCCAGCAGCGGGTGGCCCGGGGAGCTGTTTTTT CASSGWPGELFF
TRBJ1-2 13 . TRBD1 TRBV30 TGTGCCTGGAGTCCACGACAGGGATATGGCTACACCTTC CAWSPRQGYGYTF
TRBJ1-1 13 . . TRBV7-2 TGTGCCAGCAGTCAGCAGGGGAACACTGAAGCTTTCTTT CASSQQGNTEAFF
TRBJ1-5 12 . . TRBV6-6 TGTGCCTCCAGAGATAGCAATCAGCCCCAGCATTTT CASRDSNQPQHF
TRBJ1-2 17 . TRBD1 TRBV27 TGTGCCAGCTTTAGGACTTCCAGGGGGCCCCTTGGCTATGGCTACACCTTC CASFRTSRGPLGYGYTF
TRBJ2-5 16 . TRBD2 TRBV5-1 TGCGCCAGCAGCTGGAGTCCTCTAGCGGGTCAAGAGACCCAGTACTTC CASSWSPLAGQETQYF
TRBJ2-7 17 . TRBD2 TRBV5-6 TGTGCCAGCAGCCTGTGGGGGTCGGCGGCGGGAGTCTACGAGCAGTACTTC CASSLWGSAAGVYEQYF
TRBJ2-7 14 . . TRBV5-5 TGTGCCAGCAGGATGATGGGGTCAACCTACGAGCAGTACTTC CASRMMGSTYEQYF
TRBJ2-5 13 . TRBD1 TRBV6-5 TGTGCCACATCCCGGGACAGGGGAGAGACCCAGTACTTC CATSRDRGETQYF
TRBJ2-2 15 . TRBD2 TRBV4-3 TGCGCCAGCAGCCAAGGACTGCGGGGGGACGGGGAGCTGTTTTTT CASSQGLRGDGELFF
TRBJ2-6 12 . . TRBV10-2 TGCGCCAGCAGTGGTGGGGCCAACGTCCTGACTTTC CASSGGANVLTF
TRBJ2-1 18 . . TRBV12-5 TGTGCTAGTGGTTTGTCTCCGATGGCAGGGATCTCCTACAATGAGCAGTTCTTC CASGLSPMAGISYNEQFF
TRBJ2-5 13 . . TRBV19 TGTGCCAGTAGTTCGGTCAGTTTAGAGACCCAGTACTTC CASSSVSLETQYF
TRBJ2-2 13 . . TRBV27 TGTGCCAGCAGTTTATCGGGGACCGGGGAGCTGTTTTTT CASSLSGTGELFF
TRBJ1-3 13 . . TRBV30 TGTGCCTGGATAGGGATTTCGAGAAACACCATATATTTT CAWIGISRNTIYF
TRBJ1-1 14 . . TRBV6-5 TGTGCCAGCAGTTATACGGACAGAGCCTCTGAAGCTTTCTTT CASSYTDRASEAFF
TRBJ2-4 13 . . TRBV6-5 TGTGCCAGCAGTTACGGACAAGCAAACATTCAGTACTTC CASSYGQANIQYF
TRBJ2-4 15 once TRBD1 TRBV5-4 TGTGCCAGCAGCATCAGGGGGATAGCCAAAAACATTCAGTACTTC CASSIRGIAKNIQYF
TRBJ2-5 14 once . TRBV19 TGTGCCAGTAGTATGGTGGGAGCACAAGAGACCCAGTACTTC CASSMVGAQETQYF
TRBJ2-1 10 once . TRBV30 TGTGCCTGGAGTCAGAATGAGCAGTTCTTC CAWSQNEQFF
TRBJ2-7 14 . . TRBV11-2 TGTGCCAGCAGCTTGGAGGGCCCAGCATACGAGCAGTACTTC CASSLEGPAYEQYF
TRBJ2-4 12 . . TRBV19 TGTGCCAGTACTACTCGGCAAAACATTCAGTACTTC CASTTRQNIQYF
TRBJ2-7 15 once TRBD1 TRBV29-1 TGCAGCGTTGAAGGGAGGGGGGACAGGGCCTACGAGCAGTACTTC CSVEGRGDRAYEQYF
TRBJ1-5 14 . . TRBV6-6 TGTGCCAGCAGATCCATACCGATGGGGGAGCCCCAGCATTTT CASRSIPMGEPQHF
TRBJ2-1 13 . . TRBV27 TGTGCCAGCCTGGGACTCCAGGGGGATGAGCAGTTCTTC CASLGLQGDEQFF
TRBJ1-2 15 . . TRBV7-8 TGTGCCAGCAGCCCAGACCCTGGGCAGCACTATGGCTACACCTTC CASSPDPGQHYGYTF
TRBJ2-3 17 . TRBD1 TRBV7-8 TGTGCCAGCAGCTCAAGAGGGGGCGCGATCAGCACAGATACGCAGTATTTT CASSSRGGAISTDTQYF
TRBJ1-1 11 few . TRBV5-6 TGTGCCAGCAGCTTCTTGACTGAAGCTTTCTTT CASSFLTEAFF